This T cell receptor (beta chain) comes out of a study of cytomegalovirus exposure and HLA in healthy donors. Study-level points and caveats: Cytomegalovirus status, reportedly, was diagnosed with high specificity and sensitivity by the classifier.

The PCR had 60 Vbeta and 13 Jbeta primers. Original methodology: A follow-up analysis tallied around 80 million unique TCR beta chains, roughly 11 million shared. TCRdb's copy holds only in-frame clones and misses some; the assay was immunoSEQ multiplex PCR. V, J and clone size derive from that table, while D and trimming were established from the DNA sequence. Here the sample spans about 190,000 clones, 77% being singletons. CDR3 size: 15 residues. CDR1 and CDR2 from the germline V gene are SEHNR and FQNEAQ (reference sequence). The V end was cut by 5 bases, the J end by 1 base, with 14 bases between. With regard to this clone: Its specificity is unknown.

This TCR came from a woman under 40 in good health and CMV-seropositive. Sequenced material: PBMCs. The chain uses TRBV7-9 and TRBJ1-2; D might be TRBD1 (6 bases). The DNA for the CDR3 is TGTGCCAGCAGCCTCAGCGGGGGCGGTAACTATGGCTACACCTTC. It yields the protein CASSLSGGGNYGYTF.